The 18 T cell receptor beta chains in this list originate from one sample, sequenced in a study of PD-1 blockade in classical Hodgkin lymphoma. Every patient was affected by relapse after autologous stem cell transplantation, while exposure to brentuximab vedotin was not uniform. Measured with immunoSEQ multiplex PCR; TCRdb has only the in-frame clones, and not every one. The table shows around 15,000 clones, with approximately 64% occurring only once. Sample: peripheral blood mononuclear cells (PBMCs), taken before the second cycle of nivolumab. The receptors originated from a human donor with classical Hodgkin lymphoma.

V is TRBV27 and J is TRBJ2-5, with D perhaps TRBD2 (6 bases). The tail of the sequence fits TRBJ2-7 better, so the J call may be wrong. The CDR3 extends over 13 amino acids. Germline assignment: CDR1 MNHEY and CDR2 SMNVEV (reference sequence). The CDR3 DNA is TGTGCCAGCAGTTATGCGGGATCCTACGAGCAGTACTTC. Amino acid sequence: CASSYAGSYEQYF.

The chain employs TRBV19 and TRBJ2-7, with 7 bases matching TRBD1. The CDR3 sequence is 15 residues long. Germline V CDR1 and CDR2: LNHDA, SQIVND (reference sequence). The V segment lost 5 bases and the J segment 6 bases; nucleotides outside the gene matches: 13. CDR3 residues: CASSPSLATGAEQYF. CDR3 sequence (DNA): TGTGCCAGTAGTCCATCGCTGGCTACAGGGGCCGAGCAGTACTTC.

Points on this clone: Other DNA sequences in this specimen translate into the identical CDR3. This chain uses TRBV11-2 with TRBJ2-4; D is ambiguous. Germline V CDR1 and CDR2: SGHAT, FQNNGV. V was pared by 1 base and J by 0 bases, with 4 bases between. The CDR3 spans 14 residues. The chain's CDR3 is CASSLGVAKNIQYF. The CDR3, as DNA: TGTGCCAGCAGCTTAGGGGTAGCCAAAAACATTCAGTACTTC.

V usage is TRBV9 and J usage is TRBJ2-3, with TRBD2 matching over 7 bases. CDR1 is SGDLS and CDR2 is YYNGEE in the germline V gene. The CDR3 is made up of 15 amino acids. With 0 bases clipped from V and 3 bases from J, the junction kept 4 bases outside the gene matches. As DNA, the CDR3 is TGTGCCAGCAGCGTAGCGGGAGGACATACAGATACGCAGTATTTT. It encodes CASSVAGGHTDTQYF.

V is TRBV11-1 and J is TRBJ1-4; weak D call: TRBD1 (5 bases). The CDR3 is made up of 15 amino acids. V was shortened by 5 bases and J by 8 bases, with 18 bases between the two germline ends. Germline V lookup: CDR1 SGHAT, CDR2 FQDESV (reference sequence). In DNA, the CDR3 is TGTGCCAGCAGCGTCTCCGGGACGCTACGAGAAAAACTGTTTTTT. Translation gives CASSVSGTLREKLFF.

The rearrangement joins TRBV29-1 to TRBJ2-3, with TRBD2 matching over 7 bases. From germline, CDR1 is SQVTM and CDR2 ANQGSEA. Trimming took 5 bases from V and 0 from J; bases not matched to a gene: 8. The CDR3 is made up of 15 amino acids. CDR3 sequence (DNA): TGCAGCGTTCAGGGAGGGACCGATAGCACAGATACGCAGTATTTT. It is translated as CSVQGGTDSTDTQYF.

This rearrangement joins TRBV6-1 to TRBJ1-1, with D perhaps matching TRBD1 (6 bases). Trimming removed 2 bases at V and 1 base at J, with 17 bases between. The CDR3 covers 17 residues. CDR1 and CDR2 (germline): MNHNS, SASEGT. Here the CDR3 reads CASSESVGGGSNTEAFF. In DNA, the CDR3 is TGTGCCAGCAGTGAATCGGTCGGGGGGGGCTCGAACACTGAAGCTTTCTTT.

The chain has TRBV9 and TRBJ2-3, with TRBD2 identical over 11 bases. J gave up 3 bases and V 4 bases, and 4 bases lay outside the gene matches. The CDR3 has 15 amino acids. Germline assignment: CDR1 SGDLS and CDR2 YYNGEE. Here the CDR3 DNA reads TGTGCCAGCAGCTATAGCGGGAGGGGTACAGATACGCAGTATTTT. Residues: CASSYSGRGTDTQYF.

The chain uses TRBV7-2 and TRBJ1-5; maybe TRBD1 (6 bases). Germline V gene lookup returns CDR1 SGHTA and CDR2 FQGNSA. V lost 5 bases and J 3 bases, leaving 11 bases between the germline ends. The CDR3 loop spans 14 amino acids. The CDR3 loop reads CASSPDRTNQPQHF. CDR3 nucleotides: TGTGCCAGCAGCCCAGACAGGACCAATCAGCCCCAGCATTTT.

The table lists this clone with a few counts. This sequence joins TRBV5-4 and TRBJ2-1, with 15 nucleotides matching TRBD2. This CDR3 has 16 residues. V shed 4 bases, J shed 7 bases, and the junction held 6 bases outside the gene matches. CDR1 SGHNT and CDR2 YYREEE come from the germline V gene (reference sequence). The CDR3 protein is CASSPGLAGGPNEQFF. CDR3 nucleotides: TGTGCCAGCAGCCCTGGACTAGCGGGAGGGCCAAATGAGCAGTTCTTC.

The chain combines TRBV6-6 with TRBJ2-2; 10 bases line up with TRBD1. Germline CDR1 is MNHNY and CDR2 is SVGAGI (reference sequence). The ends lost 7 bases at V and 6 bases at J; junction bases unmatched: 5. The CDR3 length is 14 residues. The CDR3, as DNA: TGTGCCAGCAAAGGACAGGGGGTGTCCGGGGAGCTGTTTTTT. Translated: CASKGQGVSGELFF.

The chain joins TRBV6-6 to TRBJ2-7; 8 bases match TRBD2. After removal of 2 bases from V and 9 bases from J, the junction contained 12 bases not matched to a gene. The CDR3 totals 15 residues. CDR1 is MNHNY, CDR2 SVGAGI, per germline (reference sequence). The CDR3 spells CASSYTGVAGSGQYF. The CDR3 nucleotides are TGTGCCAGCAGTTACACGGGGGTAGCGGGATCCGGGCAGTACTTC.

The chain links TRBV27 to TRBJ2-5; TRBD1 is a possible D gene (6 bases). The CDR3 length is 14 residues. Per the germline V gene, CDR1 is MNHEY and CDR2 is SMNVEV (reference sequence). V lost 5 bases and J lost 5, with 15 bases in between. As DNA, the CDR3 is TGTGCCAGCAGTAACAGGGATCGTTTCGAGACCCAGTACTTC. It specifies CASSNRDRFETQYF.

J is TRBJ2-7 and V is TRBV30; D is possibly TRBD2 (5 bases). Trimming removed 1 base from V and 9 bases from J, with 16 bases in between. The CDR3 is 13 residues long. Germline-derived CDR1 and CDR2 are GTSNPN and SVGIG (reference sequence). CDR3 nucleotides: TGTGCCTGGAGTGGGACTTCGGTGGACGGGCAGTACTTC. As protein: CAWSGTSVDGQYF.

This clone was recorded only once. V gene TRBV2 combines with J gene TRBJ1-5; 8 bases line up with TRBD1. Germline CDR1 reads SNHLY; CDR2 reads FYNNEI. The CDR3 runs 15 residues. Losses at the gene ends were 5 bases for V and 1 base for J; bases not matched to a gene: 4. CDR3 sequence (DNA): TGTGCCAGCAGTCTGGACAGGGCCAGCAATCAGCCCCAGCATTTT. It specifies CASSLDRASNQPQHF.

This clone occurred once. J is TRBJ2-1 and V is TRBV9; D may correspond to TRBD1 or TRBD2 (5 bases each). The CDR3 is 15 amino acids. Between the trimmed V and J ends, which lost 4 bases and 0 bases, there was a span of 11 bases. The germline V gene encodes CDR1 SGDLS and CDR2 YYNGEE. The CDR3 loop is CASSPWGSSYNEQFF. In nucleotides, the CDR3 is TGTGCCAGCAGCCCCTGGGGGAGCTCCTACAATGAGCAGTTCTTC.

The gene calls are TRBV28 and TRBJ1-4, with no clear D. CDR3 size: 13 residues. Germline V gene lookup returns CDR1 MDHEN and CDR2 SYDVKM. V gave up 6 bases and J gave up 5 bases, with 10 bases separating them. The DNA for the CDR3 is TGTGCCAGCAGAACCATAGAGAATGAAAAACTGTTTTTT. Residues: CASRTIENEKLFF.

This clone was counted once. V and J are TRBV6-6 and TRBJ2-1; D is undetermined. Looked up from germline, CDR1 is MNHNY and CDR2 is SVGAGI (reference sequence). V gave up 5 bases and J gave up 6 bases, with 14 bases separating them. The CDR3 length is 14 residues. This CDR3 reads CASSNPDGLNEQFF. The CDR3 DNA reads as TGTGCCAGCAGTAACCCTGACGGTCTCAATGAGCAGTTCTTC.